This T cell receptor beta chain was recovered during a study of cytomegalovirus exposure and HLA in healthy donors (dated by TCRdb to the late 2010s). Regarding the study in general: In an earlier analysis of roughly 590 of the donors, around 300 Gb of sequence data and just under 120 million unique TCR beta sequences from about 179 million T cells were reported. An early release covering more than 500 HLA-typed donors comprised 250 to 350 gigabases of sequencing data and roughly 86 million unique TCR sequences. Of the roughly 420 genotyped donors, 70% to 90% were placed in the genetic ancestry cluster associated with self-reported Caucasian donors. The study aimed to test whether cataloging public T cell receptors could reveal signatures of past pathogen exposure. The study used immunosequencing to profile the T cell repertoires of about 670 subjects and linked those repertoires to cytomegalovirus serostatus. Besides the first cohort of hundreds of subjects, a separate validation cohort made up of over 100 different subjects was used. The study combined high-throughput TCR immunosequencing, statistical association of individual TCRs with disease status, and machine learning to predict cytomegalovirus infection status. A later analysis re-analyzed previously published TCR beta repertoires from about 730 donors and added high-resolution HLA genotyping to study TCR occurrence patterns. The later analysis used no new phenotypic data to find candidate immune exposures, relying instead on TCR beta sequences and their occurrence across donors. An earlier analysis of roughly 580 of the donors used high-throughput TCR beta sequencing to judge whether each TCR beta V gene segment behaved as functional or pseudogenic. Alongside the repertoire data, information on donor age, sex, ethnicity and CMV serostatus was compiled. Genome-wide SNP genotypes for about three fifths of the roughly 670 donors were used in a later genetic analysis, which treated that subset as a discovery cohort. Every repertoire in the discovery cohort had been generated on one and the same sequencing platform. HLA typing included class I and class II loci at four-digit resolution. The number of typed donors differed by locus: about 620-640 for A, B, C, DRB1 and DQB1; approximately 530 for DQA1; around 610 for DPA1; and some 470 for DPB1. Four to six DR-DQ haplotypes were handled as single units for association and clustering, since linkage in the cohort was strong. Among roughly 400 genotyped donors of the cohort, an average of approximately 250,000 unique TCR beta nucleotide sequences were sequenced per donor, 15% to 20% of them non-productive.

CDR1 and CDR2 are read off the germline V gene as SGHRS and YFSETQ. The CDR3 holds 14 amino acids from the cysteine to the phenylalanine. The entry retains the CDR3 DNA only, 42 bases that are in frame from base 1. Trimming leaves V shorter by 4 bases and J shorter by 3 bases, with the junction holding 4 bases beyond the gene matches. Library preparation was by the immunoSEQ multiplex PCR assay. For the multiplex PCR, a mixture combining 60 forward primers for TCR Vbeta segments and 13 reverse primers for TCR Jbeta segments was used. The CDR3 region of rearranged TCR beta genes was amplified from genomic DNA by a multiplex PCR assay. The Illumina HiSeq System was used to sequence the amplified TCR beta libraries as 87-base-pair reads. The original methods were these. A later analysis tallied roughly 78 million unique TCR beta chains across the 650 to 750 repertoires, and 10 million to 11 million of those chains were shared by two or more donors. Raw reads were error-corrected and collapsed into unique sequences with a nearest-neighbor algorithm that merged closely related sequences to remove PCR and sequencing errors. To assign V, D and J gene segments, CDR3 sequences were aligned to IMGT reference sequences. For a sequence to be retained, a match of at least six nucleotides was required to both a V gene segment and a J gene segment. Rearrangements were called productive when the CDR3 lacked stop codons and stayed in frame with V and J; all others were non-productive. Following IMGT convention, CDR3 was defined as the stretch from the second conserved V-encoded cysteine to the conserved J-encoded phenylalanine. Sequences without an unambiguous match to a single V gene segment were excluded from the earlier analysis of several hundred of the donors. An earlier analysis of several hundred of the donors called V segments functional above 56.7% productive rearrangements and segregating when the between-donor standard deviation exceeded 5%. A statistical classification framework was developed to diagnose cytomegalovirus status using the catalog of TCR beta chain sequences. V and J gene assignment, in a later analysis, came from comparing TCR nucleotide sequences with IMGT/GENE-DB human TR gene sequences. The TCRdist pipeline was used in a later analysis to assign CDR3 sequences and most-parsimonious VDJ recombination scenarios. In a later analysis, each TCR beta chain was defined by its CDR3 amino acid sequence together with its V-gene family, and reads lacking a unique V-gene family were excluded. To address suspected cross-contamination and a sequencing artifact, a later analysis removed roughly 640 highly shared, low-generation-probability nucleotide sequences. In a later analysis, a clonal expansion index was calculated for each public chain from normalized within-repertoire ranks of inferred template counts. In a later analysis, generation probabilities were computed with a VDJ recombination model fitted to out-of-frame rearrangements, and the resulting probabilities were checked against IGoR. In a later analysis, hypergeometric tests were used to score TCR-TCR, TCR-HLA and TCR-CMV co-occurrence, with a repertoire-size bias correction applied to TCR pairs. A later analysis estimated false discovery rates by permuting HLA or CMV assignments 20 times. In a later analysis, co-occurring TCRs were grouped with DBSCAN, and TCRdist sequence similarity was added when clustering was performed within HLA-allele-positive subsets. Co-occurrence clustering excluded repertoires with fewer than 30,000 or more than 120,000 public chains, plus five with anomalous nucleotide sharing. Imported from immuneACCESS, the table was reduced by TCRdb to in-frame sequences with V and J called. These copies leave out some clones; in studies compared against another copy, an unresolved V gene accounts for under half, and the cause of the remainder is not known. The DNA was the basis for D and trimming; V, J and clone size are from that table. The sample has roughly 120,000 clones on record, about 81% of them singletons. The biggest ten clones account for roughly 1.1% of the sample.

Concerning this clone itself: Its antigen has not been determined. No base-level quality is on record; no much larger clone is a single base apart.

In total, 500 to 700 healthy bone marrow donors made up the cohort. At the time of sampling, every cohort member was nominally healthy, though immune exposures that went unrecorded were likely present. The donor was CMV seronegative and was included in the group of a few hundred seronegative cohort members. Every donor gave a peripheral blood sample, and the peripheral blood mononuclear cells from that sample were used for TCR beta sequencing. The Qiagen DNeasy Blood Extraction Kit was used to extract genomic DNA from the blood cell samples. On the study overall, not on this receptor specifically: The study listed 164 TCR beta chains as associated with cytomegalovirus. The earlier analysis of a few hundred of the donors excluded about 16 rarely observed V segments, including chromosome 9 orphons, because counts were too low. When HLA alleles, especially DR and DQ, strongly co-occurred, attributing TCR associations to individual alleles was difficult. Some IMGT-functional V segments, including TRBV6-2 and TRBV6-3, could not be distinguished by the 87-base-pair reads and were therefore excluded. The presence/absence analyses assumed that sequencing depth was roughly uniform across donors, and that assumption may not be true. The authors suggested that the approach could potentially be generalized to other disease states and immunological phenotypes. This cohort had only TCR beta chains sequenced, and the lack of alpha or paired-chain data limited which features could be detected. A later genetic analysis reported fewer N-insertions in productive TCRs among donors in an Asian-associated ancestry cluster than the roughly 620-donor mean. A later analysis associated 15,000 to 20,000 TCR beta sequences with specific HLA alleles at a false discovery rate of 0.05. The only immune exposure information available for the cohort was CMV serostatus. Across donors, most TCR sequences were observed very rarely, whereas some public TCRs were present in many individuals. A further reported finding was that TCR beta sequences accurately predicted the HLA-A and HLA-B alleles for most subjects in the first cohort. A cluster of highly shared sequence variants was judged likely to represent a technical artifact of the sequencing pipeline. A later genetic analysis associated a missense DCLRE1C variant with V-gene and J-gene trimming of TCR beta chains, and an independent cohort replicated the association. According to a later analysis, parvovirus B19, influenza, CMV and Epstein-Barr virus appeared linked to several top co-occurrence clusters. Most CMV-associated TCR beta chains appeared to be HLA-restricted in a later analysis, and the HLA associations seemed to be driven largely by CMV exposure. An earlier analysis of approximately 530 of the donors showed that most TCR beta V segments appeared in productive rearrangements either about 87% or about 30% of the time, which broadly matched IMGT annotations. A later analysis found that TCR association rates varied across HLA loci, with DRB1 alleles showing the most associated TCRs and HLA-C alleles the fewest. A few of the identified cytomegalovirus-associated TCR beta chains were confirmed in vitro to be specific for cytomegalovirus antigens. Linkage disequilibrium might explain the correlated functional status among segregating V segments, but an unknown experimental factor could not be ruled out. Because HLA typing was missing for some donors at each locus, association tests included only the typed subset. The classifier was reported to diagnose cytomegalovirus status with high specificity and sensitivity in both the original cohort and the validation cohort. A later analysis found that HLA-associated TCR beta chains were more clonally expanded and had lower generation probabilities than equally common non-associated chains.

Recombination joined TRBV5-1 with TRBJ2-3; TRBD2 aligns with 8 central bases. This clonotype originated in a woman in her 30s in good health and CMV-seronegative. Source material: PBMCs. For the CDR3, the sequence is CASSSGSRTDTQYF. The bases are TGCGCCAGCAGCAGCGGGAGCAGGACAGATACGCAGTATTTT.